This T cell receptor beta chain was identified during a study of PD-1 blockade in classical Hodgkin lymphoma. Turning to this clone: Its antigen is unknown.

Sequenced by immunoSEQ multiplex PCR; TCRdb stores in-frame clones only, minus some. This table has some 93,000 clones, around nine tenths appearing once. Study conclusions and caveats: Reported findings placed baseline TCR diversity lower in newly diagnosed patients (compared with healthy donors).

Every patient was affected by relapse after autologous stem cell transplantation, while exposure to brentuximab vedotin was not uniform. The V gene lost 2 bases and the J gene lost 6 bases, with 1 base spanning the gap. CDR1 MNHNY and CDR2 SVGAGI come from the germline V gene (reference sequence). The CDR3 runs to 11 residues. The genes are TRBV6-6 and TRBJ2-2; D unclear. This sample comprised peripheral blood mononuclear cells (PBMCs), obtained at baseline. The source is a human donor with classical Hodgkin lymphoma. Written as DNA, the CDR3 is TGTGCCAGCAGTTACGCCGGGGAGCTGTTTTTT. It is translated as CASSYAGELFF.